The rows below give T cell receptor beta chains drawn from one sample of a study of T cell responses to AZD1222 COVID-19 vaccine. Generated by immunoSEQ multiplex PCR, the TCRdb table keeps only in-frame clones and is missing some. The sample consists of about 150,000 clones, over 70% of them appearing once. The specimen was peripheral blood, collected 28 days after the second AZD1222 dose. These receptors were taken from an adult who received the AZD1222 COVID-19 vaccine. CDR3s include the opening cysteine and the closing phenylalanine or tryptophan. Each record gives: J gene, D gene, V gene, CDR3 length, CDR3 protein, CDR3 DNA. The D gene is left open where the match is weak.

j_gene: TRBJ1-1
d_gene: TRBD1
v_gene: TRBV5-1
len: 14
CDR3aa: CASSDRGWDTEAFF
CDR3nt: TGCGCCAGCAGCGACAGGGGGTGGGACACTGAAGCTTTCTTT

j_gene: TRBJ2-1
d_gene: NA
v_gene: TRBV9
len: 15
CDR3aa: CASSALGVTYNEQFF
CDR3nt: TGTGCCAGCAGCGCCCTCGGTGTCACCTACAATGAGCAGTTCTTC

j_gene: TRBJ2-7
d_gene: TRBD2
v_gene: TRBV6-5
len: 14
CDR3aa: CASRDLAGWGEQYF
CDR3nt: TGTGCCAGCAGGGATCTAGCGGGCTGGGGAGAGCAGTACTTC

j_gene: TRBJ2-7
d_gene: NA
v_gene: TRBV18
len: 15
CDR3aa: CASSPSQGPSHEQYF
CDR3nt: TGTGCCAGCTCACCAAGTCAGGGCCCCTCCCACGAGCAGTACTTC

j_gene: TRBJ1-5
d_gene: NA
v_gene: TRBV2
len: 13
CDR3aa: CASTWSGDTPQHF
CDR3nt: TGTGCCAGCACGTGGTCCGGCGATACGCCCCAGCATTTT

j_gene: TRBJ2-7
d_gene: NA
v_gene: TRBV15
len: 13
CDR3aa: CATSRDTSYEQYF
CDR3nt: TGTGCCACCAGCAGAGACACGTCCTACGAGCAGTACTTC

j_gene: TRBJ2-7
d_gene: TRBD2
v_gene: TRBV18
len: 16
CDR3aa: CASSPLSGTRDHEQYF
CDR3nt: TGTGCCAGCTCACCACTTTCCGGGACTAGGGACCACGAGCAGTACTTC

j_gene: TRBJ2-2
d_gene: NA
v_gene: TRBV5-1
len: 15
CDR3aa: CASSFTAGPTGELFF
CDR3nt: TGCGCCAGCAGCTTTACTGCAGGGCCCACCGGGGAGCTGTTTTTT

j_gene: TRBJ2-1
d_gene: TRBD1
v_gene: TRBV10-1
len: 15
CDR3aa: CAPSRDRGCSDEQFF
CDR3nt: TGCGCCCCGTCTCGGGACAGGGGTTGCAGCGATGAGCAGTTCTTC

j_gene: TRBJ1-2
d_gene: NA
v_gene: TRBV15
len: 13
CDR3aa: CATSPDVAYGYTF
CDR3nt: TGTGCCACCAGCCCGGATGTTGCCTATGGCTACACCTTC

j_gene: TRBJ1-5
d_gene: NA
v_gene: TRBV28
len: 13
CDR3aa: CASKGGANQPQHF
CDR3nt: TGTGCCAGCAAAGGGGGGGCGAATCAGCCCCAGCATTTT

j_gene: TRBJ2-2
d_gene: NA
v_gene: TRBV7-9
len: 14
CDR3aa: CASSLAGATGELFF
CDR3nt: TGTGCCAGCAGCTTAGCAGGGGCAACCGGGGAGCTGTTTTTT

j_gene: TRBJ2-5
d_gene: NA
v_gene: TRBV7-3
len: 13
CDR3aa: CASSYLAWETQYF
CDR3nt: TGTGCCAGCAGCTACCTAGCGTGGGAGACCCAGTACTTC